The text below deals with one T cell receptor (beta chain). Its specificity is unknown. Here immunoSEQ multiplex PCR was the method, and the copy in TCRdb shows in-frame clones only, minus some. The table includes about 81,000 clones, 90% detected once. Germline V gene lookup returns CDR1 LGHDT and CDR2 YNNKEL (reference sequence). With V trimmed by 8 bases and J by 2 bases, 8 bases remained unmatched. CDR3 length: 14 residues. The sample is drawn from a study of T cell responses to AZD1222 COVID-19 vaccine. Study-wide results and limits: CD4 TCRs covered the whole spike, strongest at regions 160-218 and 743-854.

Samples with a second dose at about 4 or about 12 weeks were pooled together. Here the sequenced sample was peripheral blood, taken 28 days after the second AZD1222 dose. The sequence was collected from an adult who received the AZD1222 COVID-19 vaccine. The chain couples TRBV3-1 (or the pseudogene TRBV3-2) to TRBJ2-5, with 7 bases lining up with TRBD2. The CDR3 coding sequence is TGTGCCAGCCACTTTCGGGGGGATCAAGAGACCCAGTACTTC. Its protein is CASHFRGDQETQYF.